There are a few counts of the clone carrying this TCR beta chain. The antigen remains undetermined. This CDR3 is built from 14 residues. The J segment lost 6 bases and the V segment lost 7 bases, leaving 10 bases of the junction unmatched. The germline V gene encodes CDR1 MNHEY and CDR2 SVGAGI. This sample is drawn from a study of T cell responses to AZD1222 COVID-19 vaccine. Measured with immunoSEQ multiplex PCR; TCRdb has only the in-frame clones, and not every one. Among more than 95,000 clones listed, over 90% were seen once. Broader study findings: As reported, nearly half of all spike-specific TCRs target variant regions that are unmutated. The peak T cell response came first, and repertoires were sampled only after it.

Sequencing was performed on peripheral blood, taken on day 0 of AZD1222 vaccination. This chain uses TRBV6-5 with TRBJ2-7; 9 bases align to TRBD2. This sequence was found in an adult in good health. CDR3 in amino acids: CASTLIAGAGEQYF. The CDR3 bases are TGTGCCAGCACCCTAATAGCGGGAGCGGGCGAGCAGTACTTC.